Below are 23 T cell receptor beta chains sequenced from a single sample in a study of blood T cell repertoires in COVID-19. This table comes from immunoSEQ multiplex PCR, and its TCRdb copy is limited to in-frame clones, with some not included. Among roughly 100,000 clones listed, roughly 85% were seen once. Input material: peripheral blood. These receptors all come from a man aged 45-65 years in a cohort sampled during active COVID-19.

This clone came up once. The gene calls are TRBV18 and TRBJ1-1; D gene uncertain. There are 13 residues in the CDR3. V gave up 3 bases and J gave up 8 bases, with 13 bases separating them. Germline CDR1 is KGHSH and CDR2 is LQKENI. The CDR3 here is CASSPAGAPEAFF. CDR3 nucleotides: TGTGCCAGCTCACCGGCGGGCGCACCCGAAGCTTTCTTT. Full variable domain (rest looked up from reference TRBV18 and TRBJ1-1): NAGVMQNPRHLVRRRGQEARLRCSPMKGHSHVYWYRQLPEEGLKFMVYLQKENIIDESGMPKERFSAEFPKEGPSILRIQQVVRGDSAAYFCASSPAGAPEAFFGQGTRLTVV.

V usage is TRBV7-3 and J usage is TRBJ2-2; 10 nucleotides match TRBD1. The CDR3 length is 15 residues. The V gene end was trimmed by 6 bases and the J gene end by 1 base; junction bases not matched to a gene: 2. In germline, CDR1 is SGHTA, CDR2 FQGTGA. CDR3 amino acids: CASRRDRGNTGELFF. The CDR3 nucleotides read TGTGCCAGCAGGAGGGACAGGGGGAACACCGGGGAGCTGTTTTTT. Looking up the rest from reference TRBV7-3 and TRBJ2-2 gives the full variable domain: GAGVSQTPSNKVTEKGKYVELRCDPISGHTALYWYRQSLGQGPEFLIYFQGTGAADDSGLPNDRFFAVRPEGSVSTLKIQRTERGDSAVYLCASRRDRGNTGELFFGEGSRLTVL.

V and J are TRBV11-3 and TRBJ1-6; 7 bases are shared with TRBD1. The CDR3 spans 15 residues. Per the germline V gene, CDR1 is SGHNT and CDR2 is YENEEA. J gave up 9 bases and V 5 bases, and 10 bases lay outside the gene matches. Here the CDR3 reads CASSPRGQKGSPLHF. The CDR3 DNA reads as TGTGCCAGCAGCCCGCGGGGACAGAAAGGTTCACCCCTCCACTTT.

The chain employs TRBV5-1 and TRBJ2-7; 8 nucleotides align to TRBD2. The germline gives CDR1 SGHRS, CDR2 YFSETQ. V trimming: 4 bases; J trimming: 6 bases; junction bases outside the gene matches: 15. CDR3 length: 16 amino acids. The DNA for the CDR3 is TGCGCCAGCAGCCCGGTGGGCGGGGGGTTGGAGAGCGAGCAGTACGTC. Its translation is CASSPVGGGLESEQYV.

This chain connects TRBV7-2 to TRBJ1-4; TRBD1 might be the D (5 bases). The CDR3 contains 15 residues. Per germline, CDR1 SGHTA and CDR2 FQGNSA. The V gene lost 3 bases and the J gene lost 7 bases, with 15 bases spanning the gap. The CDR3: CASSLVTGGGEKLFF. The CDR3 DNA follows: TGTGCCAGCAGCTTGGTCACGGGGGGGGGTGAAAAACTGTTTTTT.

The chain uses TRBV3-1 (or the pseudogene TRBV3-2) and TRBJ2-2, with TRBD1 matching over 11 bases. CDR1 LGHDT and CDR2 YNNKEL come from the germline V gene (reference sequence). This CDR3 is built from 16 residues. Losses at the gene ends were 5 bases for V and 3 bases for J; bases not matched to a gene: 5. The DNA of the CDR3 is TGTGCCAGCAGCACCCGGACAGGGGGCGACACCGGGGAGCTGTTTTTT. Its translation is CASSTRTGGDTGELFF.

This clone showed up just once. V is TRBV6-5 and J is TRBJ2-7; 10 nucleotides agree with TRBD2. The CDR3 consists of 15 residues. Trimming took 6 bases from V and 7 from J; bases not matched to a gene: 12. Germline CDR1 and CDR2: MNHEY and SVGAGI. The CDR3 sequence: CASSKVAGGRGEQYV. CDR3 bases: TGTGCCAGCAGCAAAGTAGCGGGGGGCCGTGGGGAGCAGTACGTC.

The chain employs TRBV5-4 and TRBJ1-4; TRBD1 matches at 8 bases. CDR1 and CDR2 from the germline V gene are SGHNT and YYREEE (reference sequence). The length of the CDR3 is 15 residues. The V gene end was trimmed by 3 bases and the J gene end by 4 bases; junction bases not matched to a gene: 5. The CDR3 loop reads CASSSGTGLNEKLFF. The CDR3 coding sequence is TGTGCCAGCAGCTCTGGGACAGGACTTAATGAAAAACTGTTTTTT.

The CDR3 DNA reads TGTGCCAGCAGCTTAGGTGCGGGGGGAAACAATGAGCAGTTCTTC. It codes for CASSLGAGGNNEQFF. This chain connects TRBV11-2 to TRBJ2-1; the match to TRBD2 covers 8 bases. Germline V gene data show CDR1 as SGHAT and CDR2 as FQNNGV. V was clipped by 1 base and J by 5 bases; unmatched bases: 4. The CDR3 loop spans 15 amino acids.

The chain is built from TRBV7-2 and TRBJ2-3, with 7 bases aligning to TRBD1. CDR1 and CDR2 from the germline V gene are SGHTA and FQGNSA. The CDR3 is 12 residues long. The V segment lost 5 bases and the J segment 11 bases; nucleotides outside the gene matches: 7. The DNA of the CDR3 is TGTGCCAGCAGCACGGACAGGTGGAAGCAGTATTTT. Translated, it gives CASSTDRWKQYF.

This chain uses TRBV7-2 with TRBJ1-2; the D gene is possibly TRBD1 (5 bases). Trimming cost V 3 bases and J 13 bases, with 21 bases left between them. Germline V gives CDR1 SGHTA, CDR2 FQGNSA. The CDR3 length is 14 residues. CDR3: CASSFSPLGGTPTF. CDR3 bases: TGTGCCAGCAGCTTTTCCCCCCTCGGCGGGACGCCCACCTTC.

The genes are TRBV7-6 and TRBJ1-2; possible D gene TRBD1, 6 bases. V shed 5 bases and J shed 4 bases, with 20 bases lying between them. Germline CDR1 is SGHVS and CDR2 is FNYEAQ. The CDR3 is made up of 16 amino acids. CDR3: CASSPSPRDTIYGYTF. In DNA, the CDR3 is TGTGCCAGCAGCCCCTCCCCCCGGGACACCATCTATGGCTACACCTTC.

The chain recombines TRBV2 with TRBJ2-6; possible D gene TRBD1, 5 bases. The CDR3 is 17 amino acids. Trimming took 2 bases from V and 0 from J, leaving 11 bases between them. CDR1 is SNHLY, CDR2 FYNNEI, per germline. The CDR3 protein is CASSEQGRGSGANVLTF. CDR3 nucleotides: TGTGCCAGCAGTGAACAGGGTCGCGGCTCTGGGGCCAACGTCCTGACTTTC.

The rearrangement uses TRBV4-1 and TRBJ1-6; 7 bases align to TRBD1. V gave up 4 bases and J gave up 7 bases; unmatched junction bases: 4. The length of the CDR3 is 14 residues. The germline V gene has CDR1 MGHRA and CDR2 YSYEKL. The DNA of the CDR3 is TGCGCCAGCAGCCGACAGGGAAGGAATTCACCCCTCCACTTT. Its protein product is CASSRQGRNSPLHF.

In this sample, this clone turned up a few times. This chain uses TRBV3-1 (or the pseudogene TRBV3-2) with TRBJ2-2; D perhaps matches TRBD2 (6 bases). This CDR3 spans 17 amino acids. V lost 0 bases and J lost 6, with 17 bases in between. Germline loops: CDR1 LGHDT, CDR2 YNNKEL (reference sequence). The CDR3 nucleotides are TGTGCCAGCAGCCAAGATAGGCCGGGAGACTTTTCCGGGGAGCTGTTTTTT. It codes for CASSQDRPGDFSGELFF.

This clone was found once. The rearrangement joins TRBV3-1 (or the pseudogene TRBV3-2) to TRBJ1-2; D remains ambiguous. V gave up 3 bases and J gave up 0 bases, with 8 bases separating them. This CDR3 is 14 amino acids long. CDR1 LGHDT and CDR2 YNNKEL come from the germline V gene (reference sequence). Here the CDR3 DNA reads TGTGCCAGCAGCCAGCGGAGGGCTAACTATGGCTACACCTTC. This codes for CASSQRRANYGYTF.

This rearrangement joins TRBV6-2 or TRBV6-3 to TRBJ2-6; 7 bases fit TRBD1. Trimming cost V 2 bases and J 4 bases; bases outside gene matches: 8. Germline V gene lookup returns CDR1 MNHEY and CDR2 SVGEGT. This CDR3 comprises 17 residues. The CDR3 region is CASSYPTGARGANVLTF. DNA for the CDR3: TGTGCCAGCAGTTACCCCACAGGGGCTCGGGGGGCCAACGTCCTGACTTTC.

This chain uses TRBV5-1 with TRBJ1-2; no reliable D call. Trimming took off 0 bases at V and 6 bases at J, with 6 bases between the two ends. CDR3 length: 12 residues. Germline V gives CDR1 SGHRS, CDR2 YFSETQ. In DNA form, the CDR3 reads TGCGCCAGCAGCTTGGACGCGGATGGCTACACCTTC. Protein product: CASSLDADGYTF.

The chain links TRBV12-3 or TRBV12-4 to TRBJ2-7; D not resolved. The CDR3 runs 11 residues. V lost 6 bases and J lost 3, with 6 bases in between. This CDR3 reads CASSRYYEQYF. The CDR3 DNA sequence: TGTGCCAGCAGCCGGTACTACGAGCAGTACTTC.

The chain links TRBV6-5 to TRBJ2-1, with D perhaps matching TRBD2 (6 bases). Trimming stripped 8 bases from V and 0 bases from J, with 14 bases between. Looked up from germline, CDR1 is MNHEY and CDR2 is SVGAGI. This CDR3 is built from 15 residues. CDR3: CASLLVGGSYNEQFF. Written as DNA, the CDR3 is TGTGCCAGCCTCCTGGTGGGGGGCTCCTACAATGAGCAGTTCTTC.

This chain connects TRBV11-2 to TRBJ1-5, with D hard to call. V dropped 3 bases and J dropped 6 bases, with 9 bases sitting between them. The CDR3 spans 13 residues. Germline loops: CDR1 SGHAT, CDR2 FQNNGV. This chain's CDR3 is CASSFGSFQPQHF. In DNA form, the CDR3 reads TGTGCCAGCAGCTTTGGTAGTTTTCAGCCCCAGCATTTT.

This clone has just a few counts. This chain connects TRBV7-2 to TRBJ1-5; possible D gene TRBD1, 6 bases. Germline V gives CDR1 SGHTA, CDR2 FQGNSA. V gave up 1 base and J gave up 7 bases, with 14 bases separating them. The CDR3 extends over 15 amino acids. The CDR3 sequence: CASSLGGQRGQPQHF. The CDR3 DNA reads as TGTGCCAGCAGCTTAGGGGGACAACGTGGGCAGCCCCAGCATTTT.

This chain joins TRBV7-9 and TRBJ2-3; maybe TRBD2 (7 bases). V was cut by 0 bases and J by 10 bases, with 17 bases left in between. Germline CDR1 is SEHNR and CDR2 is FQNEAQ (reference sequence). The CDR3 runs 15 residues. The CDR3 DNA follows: TGTGCCAGCAGCTTAGCGGGGGGGCCGACGGTACCGCAGTATTTT. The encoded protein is CASSLAGGPTVPQYF.